This T cell receptor beta chain was sequenced during a study of control samples from healthy donors and cancer patients. Trimming took off 1 base at V and 2 bases at J, with 7 bases between the two ends. The CDR3 runs 14 residues. CDR1 LNHNV and CDR2 YYDKDF come from the germline V gene (reference sequence). The table came from immunoSEQ multiplex PCR; TCRdb's copy has only in-frame clones and leaves some out. Among more than 95,000 clones listed, more than 85% were seen once. Input material: blood. This receptor was obtained from a man aged 18 to 29 in good health. The V and J genes are TRBV15 and TRBJ2-3; a weak D match, TRBD2 (5 bases). The CDR3 sequence: CATSRAGSTDTQYF. The CDR3 nucleotides are TGTGCCACCAGCAGAGCGGGGTCCACAGATACGCAGTATTTT.